The table lists the clone carrying this TCR beta chain with many counts. Germline V gene data show CDR1 as MNHEY and CDR2 as SVGEGT. This CDR3 has 17 amino acids. The V gene end was trimmed by 10 bases and the J gene end by 2 bases; junction bases not matched to a gene: 13. This record belongs to a study of T-cell reconstitution after alpha-beta-depleted transplantation in children. Unique molecular identifiers were incorporated into the prepared TCRbeta library. TCRdb itself ran the PCR reads through MiXCR, one entry per CDR3 protein. The sample includes about 280,000 distinct CDR3 sequences, 9.5% to 13% of them seen just once.

Source: peripheral blood, taken 180 days after TCRalphabeta/CD19-depleted stem cell transplant. This clonotype was sampled from a male patient between 2 and 15 years old who had a stem cell transplant for chronic granulomatous disease, so the T cells may come from the graft donor. The chain combines TRBV6-2 or TRBV6-3 with TRBJ2-3; 12 bases map to TRBD2. CDR3 sequence (DNA): TGTGCCATCGACAGGCCGACTAGCGGGGGTTTCACAGATACGCAGTATTTT. Translated, it gives CAIDRPTSGGFTDTQYF.